The subject of this entry is one T cell receptor (beta chain). Its target is unknown. Trimming pared 2 bases from V and 11 bases from J, leaving 10 bases between. Germline assignment: CDR1 MNHEY and CDR2 SVGAGI. This CDR3 is built from 13 residues. Graft samples were processed, releasing intraepithelial and lamina propria lymphocytes. This specimen belongs to a study of graft-versus-host responses after intestinal transplantation. About the research overall: Recipients underwent multivisceral, liver-intestinal, or isolated intestinal transplants.

Libraries were prepared by immunoSEQ multiplex PCR; TCRdb keeps only in-frame clonotypes and omits some of them. The sample includes under 7,500 clones, 83% of them seen just once. Broader study findings: Peak GvH clone levels in circulation were associated with early post-transplant HvG declines. Researchers found GvH clones in recipient marrow, and some showed up first in ileum or blood. Allograft clonal ratios (graft-versus-host to host-versus-graft) were high in patients who had graft-donor T cell macrochimerism.

The genes are TRBV6-5 and TRBJ1-6; D not resolved. The sample was ileum tissue, taken nearly 310 days after intestinal transplant. The receptor's source is a human patient who received an intestinal transplant, so some T cells may come from the graft donor. The CDR3 region is CASSYLLTAPLHF. The CDR3 coding sequence is TGTGCCAGCAGTTACCTCTTGACCGCACCCCTCCACTTT.